Listed here are 18 T cell receptor beta chains from one sample, sequenced in a study of technical replicates of blood from several donors. The table came from immunoSEQ multiplex PCR; TCRdb's copy has only in-frame clones and leaves some out. The table includes tens of thousands of clones, under 95% detected once. Sample: T cells isolated from PBMCs. These receptors all come from a human donor in good health.

A note on this clone: A junction end diverges from the germline sequence, so it may reflect a read error. This chain joins TRBV19 and TRBJ2-1, with TRBD2 as a possible D gene (6 bases). Germline V lookup: CDR1 LNHDA, CDR2 SQIVND (reference sequence). The CDR3 has 14 residues. The CDR3 sequence: CASSRWDSNNEQFF. The CDR3 nucleotides read TGTGCCAGTAGTAGGTGGGACTCCAACAATGAGCAGTTCTTC.

This clone was detected once. The CDR3 DNA is TGCGCCAGCAGCACTGACAGCTCAGATACGCAGTATTTT. Translation: CASSTDSSDTQYF. V and J are TRBV5-1 and TRBJ2-3; tentative D call: TRBD1 (5 bases). With 4 bases removed from V and 4 bases from J, the gap between germline ends came to 10 bases. The CDR3 consists of 13 residues. Germline V lookup: CDR1 SGHRS, CDR2 YFSETQ.

The V and J genes are TRBV19 and TRBJ1-1; 7 positions agree with TRBD1. Germline CDR1 reads LNHDA; CDR2 reads SQIVND (reference sequence). The CDR3 has 15 amino acids. V shed 10 bases and J 4 bases; nucleotides not matched to a gene: 15. CDR3 amino acids: CATSLVEGASTEAFF. The CDR3 nucleotides are TGTGCCACTTCGCTTGTTGAGGGGGCGAGCACTGAAGCTTTCTTT. The full variable domain, its missing parts supplied by reference TRBV19 and TRBJ1-1, is DGGITQSPKYLFRKEGQNVTLSCEQNLNHDAMYWYRQDPGQGLRLIYYSQIVNDFQKGDIAEGYSVSREKKESFPLTVTSAQKNPTAFYLCATSLVEGASTEAFFGQGTRLTVV.

V gene TRBV7-9 combines with J gene TRBJ1-1, with TRBD1 matching over 10 bases. Germline V lookup: CDR1 SEHNR, CDR2 FQNEAQ (reference sequence). The CDR3 has 16 amino acids. With V trimmed by 1 base and J by 4 bases, 6 bases remained unmatched. This chain's CDR3 is CASSLGGTGAFTEAFF. The DNA of the CDR3 is TGTGCCAGCAGCTTAGGTGGGACAGGGGCGTTCACTGAAGCTTTCTTT.

The chain employs TRBV7-2 and TRBJ1-2; D unclear. The CDR3 has 13 residues. Germline values: CDR1 SGHTA, CDR2 FQGNSA. V lost 4 bases and J lost 6, with 12 bases in between. The DNA of the CDR3 is TGTGCCAGCAGCTGGAGCAACGAAAATGGCTACACCTTC. Its protein product is CASSWSNENGYTF.

V and J are TRBV4-1 and TRBJ2-3, with TRBD2 identical over 10 bases. The germline V gene has CDR1 MGHRA and CDR2 YSYEKL. The trim removed 0 bases at V and 3 bases at J, leaving 3 bases unmatched. The CDR3 covers 16 residues. The CDR3 sequence is CASSQDTSGVTDTQYF. The CDR3 DNA is TGCGCCAGCAGCCAAGATACTAGCGGGGTGACAGATACGCAGTATTTT.

The chain carries TRBV7-8 and TRBJ2-1; D perhaps matches TRBD1 (5 bases). The CDR3 is 16 residues long. The germline V gene has CDR1 SGHVS and CDR2 FQNEAQ. The V end was cut by 7 bases, the J end by 5 bases, with 21 bases between. The CDR3 spells CASTIFGAIPHNEQFF. CDR3 DNA sequence: TGTGCCAGCACGATCTTTGGGGCTATCCCCCACAATGAGCAGTTCTTC.

The chain carries TRBV9 and TRBJ2-5; TRBD1 aligns across 8 bases. The CDR3 runs 15 residues. The V and J ends lost 3 bases and 6 bases, in that order; junction bases with no gene match: 10. Germline-derived CDR1 and CDR2 are SGDLS and YYNGEE. As DNA, the CDR3 is TGTGCCAGCAGCGACCATATCACAGGGGGAAAGACCCAGTACTTC. Translated, it gives CASSDHITGGKTQYF.

This rearrangement joins TRBV6-6 to TRBJ1-2; D is undetermined. The CDR3 has 14 amino acids. Germline CDR1 and CDR2: MNHNY and SVGAGI (reference sequence). The V gene lost 5 bases and the J gene lost 0 bases, with 10 bases spanning the gap. The CDR3 here is CASSGQVANYGYTF. CDR3 DNA sequence: TGTGCCAGCAGTGGGCAGGTAGCTAACTATGGCTACACCTTC.

This chain connects TRBV28 to TRBJ2-5; D not certain. Germline CDR1 is MDHEN and CDR2 is SYDVKM. V lost 6 bases to trimming and J lost 5 bases, with 13 bases between them. The CDR3 sequence is 13 residues long. The CDR3 DNA reads as TGTGCCAGCAGGGGCAGGCCTGGGGAGACCCAGTACTTC. Encoded protein: CASRGRPGETQYF.

This chain connects TRBV7-9 to TRBJ2-7, with a weak D call TRBD1 (6 bases). CDR1 SEHNR and CDR2 FQNEAQ come from the germline V gene (reference sequence). V dropped 5 bases and J dropped 0 bases, with 11 bases sitting between them. The CDR3 extends over 14 amino acids. The CDR3 loop is CASSPWTVSYEQYF. The CDR3 DNA reads TGTGCCAGCAGCCCGTGGACAGTCTCCTACGAGCAGTACTTC.

This chain uses TRBV7-3 with TRBJ2-7; 9 nucleotides line up with TRBD1. CDR1 is SGHTA and CDR2 is FQGTGA in the germline V gene. The V gene end was trimmed by 5 bases and the J gene end by 0 bases; junction bases not matched to a gene: 8. The CDR3 totals 16 residues. The CDR3 here is CASSQYGTGSSYEQYF. As DNA, the CDR3 is TGTGCCAGCAGCCAATACGGGACAGGGAGCTCCTACGAGCAGTACTTC.

The rearrangement joins TRBV10-3 to TRBJ1-2, with 9 nucleotides matching TRBD1. J lost 8 bases, V lost 4 bases, and 8 bases had no gene match. Per the germline V gene, CDR1 is ENHRY and CDR2 is SYGVKD. There are 14 residues in the CDR3. CDR3 residues: CAISVVQGAYGYTF. The CDR3 DNA reads as TGTGCCATCAGTGTAGTACAGGGGGCGTACGGCTACACCTTC.

The V gene is TRBV5-1, the J gene TRBJ2-7; 7 bases map to TRBD2. Germline V gene sequence: CDR1 SGHRS, CDR2 YFSETQ. This CDR3 region has 14 residues. The V segment lost 2 bases and the J segment 7 bases; nucleotides outside the gene matches: 9. The CDR3 region is CASSLGRLGGEQYF. The CDR3 nucleotides are TGCGCCAGCAGCTTAGGCCGACTGGGGGGGGAGCAGTACTTC.

V gene TRBV18 combines with J gene TRBJ2-5, with TRBD2 as a possible D gene (5 bases). The germline gives CDR1 KGHSH, CDR2 LQKENI. The CDR3 has 13 residues. V gave up 4 bases and J gave up 2 bases, with 8 bases separating them. This CDR3 reads CASSRRTQETQYF. Here the CDR3 DNA reads TGTGCCAGCTCACGGAGGACGCAAGAGACCCAGTACTTC. Combining the CDR3 with reference TRBV18 and TRBJ2-5 gives the whole variable domain NAGVMQNPRHLVRRRGQEARLRCSPMKGHSHVYWYRQLPEEGLKFMVYLQKENIIDESGMPKERFSAEFPKEGPSILRIQQVVRGDSAAYFCASSRRTQETQYFGPGTRLLVL.

V is TRBV11-3 and J is TRBJ1-2; no firm D call. The ends were cut back, 1 base at V and 4 bases at J, with 7 bases in the middle. Germline values: CDR1 SGHNT, CDR2 YENEEA. The CDR3 sequence is 13 residues long. The CDR3 DNA is TGTGCCAGCAGCTTAGCAGCGTCCTATGGCTACACCTTC. As protein: CASSLAASYGYTF.

This chain uses TRBV11-2 with TRBJ1-2, with D perhaps TRBD1 (6 bases). Deletions cut 1 base from V and 10 bases from J, with 13 bases between. The CDR3 totals 13 residues. CDR1 and CDR2 from the germline V gene are SGHAT and FQNNGV. The CDR3 nucleotides read TGTGCCAGCAGCTTAGCCGGATACAGGGACTACACCTTC. It translates to CASSLAGYRDYTF. Based on the CDR3 plus reference TRBV11-2 and TRBJ1-2, the full variable domain is EAGVAQSPRYKIIEKRQSVAFWCNPISGHATLYWYQQILGQGPKLLIQFQNNGVVDDSQLPKDRFSAERLKGVDSTLKIQPAKLEDSAVYLCASSLAGYRDYTFGSGTRLTVV.

The chain carries TRBV18 and TRBJ2-5; weak D call: TRBD1 (6 bases). Germline V gives CDR1 KGHSH, CDR2 LQKENI. V dropped 5 bases and J dropped 3 bases, with 19 bases sitting between them. The CDR3 contains 16 residues. This chain's CDR3 is CASSWQKLQGEETQYF. The CDR3 DNA follows: TGTGCCAGCTCATGGCAAAAATTACAGGGAGAAGAGACCCAGTACTTC.